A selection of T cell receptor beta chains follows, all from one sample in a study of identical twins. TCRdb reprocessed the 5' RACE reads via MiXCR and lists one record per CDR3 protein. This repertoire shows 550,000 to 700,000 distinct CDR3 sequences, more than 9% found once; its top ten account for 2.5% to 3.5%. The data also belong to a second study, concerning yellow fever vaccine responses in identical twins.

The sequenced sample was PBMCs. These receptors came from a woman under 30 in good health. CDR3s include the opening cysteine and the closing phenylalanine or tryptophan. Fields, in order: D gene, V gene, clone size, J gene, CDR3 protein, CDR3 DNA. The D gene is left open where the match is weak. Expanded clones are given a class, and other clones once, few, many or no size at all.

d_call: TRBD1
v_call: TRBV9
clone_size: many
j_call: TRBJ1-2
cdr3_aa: CASSPRTGDFSGYTF
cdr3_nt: TGTGCCAGCAGCCCGCGGACAGGGGACTTTAGCGGCTACACCTTC

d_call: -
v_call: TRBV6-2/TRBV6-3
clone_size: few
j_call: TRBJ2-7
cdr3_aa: CASQNDPLTEQYF
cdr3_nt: TGTGCCAGTCAGAACGATCCTCTGACGGAGCAGTACTTC

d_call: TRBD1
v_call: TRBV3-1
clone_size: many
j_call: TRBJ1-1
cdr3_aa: CASSHEGQGAAFF
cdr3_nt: TGTGCCAGCAGCCACGAAGGACAGGGCGCAGCTTTCTTT

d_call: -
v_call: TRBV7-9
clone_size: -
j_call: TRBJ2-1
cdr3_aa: CASSLAGQNEQFF
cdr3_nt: TGTGCCAGCAGCTTAGCCGGTCAGAATGAGCAGTTCTTC

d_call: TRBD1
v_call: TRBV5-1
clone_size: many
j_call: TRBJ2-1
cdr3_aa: CASSKGAPGHEQFF
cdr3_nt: TGCGCCAGCAGCAAGGGGGCACCGGGACATGAGCAGTTCTTC

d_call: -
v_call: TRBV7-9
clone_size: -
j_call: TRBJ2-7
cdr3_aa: CASSNLGSYEQYF
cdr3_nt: TGTGCCAGCAGCAACCTCGGGAGCTACGAGCAGTACTTC

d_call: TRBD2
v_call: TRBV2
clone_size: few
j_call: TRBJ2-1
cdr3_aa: CATGLAGGPYNEQFF
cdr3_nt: TGTGCCACAGGACTAGCGGGGGGGCCCTACAATGAGCAGTTCTTC

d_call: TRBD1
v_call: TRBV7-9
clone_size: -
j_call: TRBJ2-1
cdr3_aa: CASSLTGTGGYEQFF
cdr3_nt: TGTGCCAGCAGCCTGACCGGGACAGGGGGTTATGAGCAGTTCTTC

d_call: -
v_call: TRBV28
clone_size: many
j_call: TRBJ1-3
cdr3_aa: CASSRGGSSGNTIYF
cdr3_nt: TGTGCCAGCTCCCGAGGGGGGAGCTCTGGAAACACCATATATTTT

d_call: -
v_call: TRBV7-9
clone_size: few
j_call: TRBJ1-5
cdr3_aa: CASSPGQTGNQPQHF
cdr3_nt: TGTGCCAGCAGCCCAGGACAGACCGGCAATCAGCCCCAGCATTTT

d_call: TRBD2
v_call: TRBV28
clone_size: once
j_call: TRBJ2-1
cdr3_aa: CASTSGLYNEQFF
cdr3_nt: TGTGCCAGCACTAGCGGCCTCTACAATGAGCAGTTCTTC

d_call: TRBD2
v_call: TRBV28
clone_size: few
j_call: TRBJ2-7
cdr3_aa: CASSGLAGVGSRDEQYF
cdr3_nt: TGTGCCAGCAGCGGTCTAGCGGGGGTGGGATCTCGGGACGAGCAGTACTTC

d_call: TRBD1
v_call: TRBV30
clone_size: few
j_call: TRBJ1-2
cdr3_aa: CAWKPKQGVSHYGYTF
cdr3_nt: TGTGCCTGGAAACCGAAACAGGGGGTGAGTCACTATGGCTACACCTTC